This T cell receptor (beta chain) was obtained from a study of CD8+CD57+ T cells in acquired aplastic anemia. This CDR3 spans 11 amino acids. V lost 8 bases to trimming and J lost 4 bases, with 6 bases between them. Germline V gene lookup returns CDR1 SNHLY and CDR2 FYNNEI. This clonotype turned up a few times. Before being chosen for sequencing, patients had shown CD8+CD57+ cell expansion by flow cytometry. CDR3 and TCR beta VDJ profiling relied on genomic DNA as the template. TCRdb re-called the reads with MiXCR, one entry per CDR3 protein. The data contain about 98,000 distinct CDR3 sequences, around 62% of them singletons.

What was sequenced was sorted CD4+, CD8+, or CD8+CD57+ T cells (not recorded which) from PBMCs. The chain employs TRBV2 and TRBJ1-5; D gene uncertain. The TCR originated in a human donor with aplastic anemia. The CDR3 coding sequence is TGTGCCAGCGGGGTTAATCAGCCCCAGCATTTT. The encoded protein is CASGVNQPQHF.